These 32 T cell receptor beta chains originate from one sample sequenced in a study of identifying expanded T cells in peripheral blood. The repertoire was sequenced with immunoSEQ multiplex PCR; TCRdb's copy has only in-frame clones and lacks some. This sample has 100,000 to 110,000 clones; about 90% occur once, and the top ten carry about 5.5%. The sequenced material came from blood. The receptors come from a person aged 18 to 75 in good health.

This chain uses TRBV11-3 with TRBJ2-5; 9 bases align to TRBD2. In germline, CDR1 is SGHNT, CDR2 YENEEA. The V gene end was trimmed by 1 base and the J gene end by 5 bases; junction bases not matched to a gene: 8. The CDR3 is made up of 16 amino acids. This CDR3 is CASSLVGSGSFETQYF. CDR3 nucleotides: TGTGCCAGCAGCTTAGTGGGTAGCGGGAGTTTCGAGACCCAGTACTTC.

This chain links TRBV7-3 with TRBJ2-1, with D hard to call. The CDR3 contains 15 residues. Germline values: CDR1 SGHTA, CDR2 FQGTGA. Deletions cut 2 bases from V and 7 bases from J, with 15 bases between. The CDR3 spells CASSLGLNPENEQFF. The CDR3 nucleotides are TGTGCCAGCAGCTTAGGCCTAAACCCAGAAAATGAGCAGTTCTTC.

This clone was counted a few times. The chain is built from TRBV18 and TRBJ1-1; D is undetermined. Trimming stripped 1 base from V and 4 bases from J, with 7 bases between. The CDR3 has 13 amino acids. CDR1 and CDR2 from the germline V gene are KGHSH and LQKENI. In DNA form, the CDR3 reads TGTGCCAGCTCACCACAGGGCGGCACTGAAGCTTTCTTT. The encoded protein is CASSPQGGTEAFF. The whole variable domain, remainder taken from reference TRBV18 and TRBJ1-1, is NAGVMQNPRHLVRRRGQEARLRCSPMKGHSHVYWYRQLPEEGLKFMVYLQKENIIDESGMPKERFSAEFPKEGPSILRIQQVVRGDSAAYFCASSPQGGTEAFFGQGTRLTVV.

The chain uses TRBV7-9 and TRBJ1-5; D is uncertain. The CDR3 is made up of 13 amino acids. Per germline, CDR1 SEHNR and CDR2 FQNEAQ (reference sequence). V was cut by 2 bases and J by 5 bases, with 7 bases left in between. CDR3 in DNA: TGTGCCAGCAGCTTATTGGCCGATCAGCCCCAGCATTTT. Protein: CASSLLADQPQHF.

V gene TRBV5-1 combines with J gene TRBJ1-2; 8 bases map to TRBD1. The ends lost 1 base at V and 6 bases at J; junction bases unmatched: 5. The CDR3 is 14 amino acids. The germline CDR1 and CDR2 sequences are SGHRS and YFSETQ. This CDR3 is CASSLWQGAHGYTF. The CDR3 DNA sequence: TGCGCCAGCAGCTTGTGGCAGGGGGCCCATGGCTACACCTTC.

The chain joins TRBV23-1 to TRBJ2-7, with 7 bases matching TRBD1. TRBV23-1 is assigned to the ORF class and has an uncertain function. V shed 0 bases and J 1 base; nucleotides not matched to a gene: 6. The CDR3 extends over 16 amino acids. In DNA form, the CDR3 reads TGCGCCAGCAGTCAATCTGGGGGACAGCAATCCTACGAGCAGTACTTC. Protein: CASSQSGGQQSYEQYF.

This clone was detected only once. The CDR3 is CASSMGAGALHEQYF. The CDR3 DNA is TGTGCCAGTAGTATGGGTGCGGGGGCTCTCCACGAGCAGTACTTC. The J gene is TRBJ2-7, the V gene TRBV19, with TRBD2 as a possible D gene (7 bases). The V end was cut by 3 bases, the J end by 5 bases, with 17 bases between. This CDR3 is 15 amino acids long. CDR1 is LNHDA and CDR2 is SQIVND in the germline V gene (reference sequence). Filled out from reference TRBV19 and TRBJ2-7, the complete variable domain reads DGGITQSPKYLFRKEGQNVTLSCEQNLNHDAMYWYRQDPGQGLRLIYYSQIVNDFQKGDIAEGYSVSREKKESFPLTVTSAQKNPTAFYLCASSMGAGALHEQYFGPGTRLTVT.

With regard to this clone: Germline and junction disagree at one end, which may indicate a read error. The V gene is TRBV12-5, the J gene TRBJ1-1, with D hard to call. The CDR3 loop spans 14 amino acids. Germline loops: CDR1 LGHNT, CDR2 FRNRAP. CDR3 nucleotide sequence: TGTGCTAGTGCTTTGGCCCTTTGGTCCTCCGAAGCTTTCTTT. Translated: CASALALWSSEAFF.

The gene calls are TRBV9 and TRBJ1-1; no clear D gene. The CDR3 extends over 17 amino acids. CDR1 SGDLS and CDR2 YYNGEE come from the germline V gene. The V end was cut by 1 base, the J end by 0 bases, with 16 bases between. The DNA of the CDR3 is TGTGCCAGCAGCGTATCCGGGGTTGCGCTAATGAACACTGAAGCTTTCTTT. This gives the protein CASSVSGVALMNTEAFF.

The CDR3 sequence: CASSEAPGGFEKLFF. The CDR3 nucleotides read TGTGCCAGCAGTGAAGCACCCGGGGGTTTCGAAAAACTGTTTTTT. The chain uses TRBV6-1 and TRBJ1-4, with D perhaps TRBD1 (5 bases). Germline V gene data show CDR1 as MNHNS and CDR2 as SASEGT. Trimming stripped 0 bases from V and 8 bases from J, with 13 bases between. CDR3 length equals 15 residues.

The V gene is TRBV7-3, the J gene TRBJ2-1; no definite D call. Germline V gene data show CDR1 as SGHTA and CDR2 as FQGTGA. Trimming pared 5 bases from V and 7 bases from J, leaving 9 bases between. This CDR3 comprises 12 residues. CDR3 nucleotide sequence: TGTGCCAGCAGCCATCCTGGTAATGAGCAGTTCTTC. Translated, it gives CASSHPGNEQFF. The full variable domain, completed using reference TRBV7-3 and TRBJ2-1, is GAGVSQTPSNKVTEKGKYVELRCDPISGHTALYWYRQSLGQGPEFLIYFQGTGAADDSGLPNDRFFAVRPEGSVSTLKIQRTERGDSAVYLCASSHPGNEQFFGPGTRLTVL.

This clone was counted a single time. The V gene is TRBV4-2, the J gene TRBJ2-5, with 10 bases lining up with TRBD2. V shed 0 bases, J shed 4 bases, and the junction held 11 bases outside the gene matches. Germline V lookup: CDR1 LGHNA, CDR2 YNFKEQ. The CDR3 consists of 18 residues. CDR3 in DNA: TGTGCCAGCAGCCAAGACGGGCTAAGCGGGGGGGGCCGAGAGACCCAGTACTTC. It translates to CASSQDGLSGGGRETQYF.

This clone came up once. The chain joins TRBV2 to TRBJ2-5; TRBD1 is a possible D gene (6 bases). The V and J ends lost 0 bases and 4 bases respectively, with 15 bases between them. The germline gives CDR1 SNHLY, CDR2 FYNNEI. The CDR3 has 16 residues. The CDR3 bases are TGTGCCAGCAGTGAAGCGCTTCAAGGGGGAGCAGAGACCCAGTACTTC. Translated, it gives CASSEALQGGAETQYF.

The gene calls are TRBV7-2 and TRBJ1-2; D gene unclear. The CDR3 loop spans 12 amino acids. Trimming shortened V by 2 bases and J by 11 bases, and 12 bases separated the two germline ends. The germline V gene has CDR1 SGHTA and CDR2 FQGNSA. The CDR3 loop reads CASSLRPAPYTF. CDR3 coding DNA: TGTGCCAGCAGCTTACGTCCGGCTCCATACACCTTC.

The chain couples TRBV2 to TRBJ2-2, with D possibly matching TRBD2 (6 bases). V was pared by 6 bases and J by 2 bases, with 13 bases between. This CDR3 has 15 residues. Germline values: CDR1 SNHLY, CDR2 FYNNEI. CDR3 nucleotides: TGTGCCAGCAGCCCCGGGACTCCTAACACCGGGGAGCTGTTTTTT. Translation gives CASSPGTPNTGELFF.

The CDR3 is CASSQRGPNTEAFF. The CDR3 bases are TGCGCCAGCAGCCAAAGGGGACCGAACACTGAAGCTTTCTTT. The chain employs TRBV4-1 and TRBJ1-1; D is possibly TRBD1 (5 bases). The germline gives CDR1 MGHRA, CDR2 YSYEKL. Trimming left V 2 bases short and J 1 base short, with 8 bases between. The CDR3 sequence is 14 residues long.

The chain joins TRBV2 to TRBJ2-2, with 9 bases lining up with TRBD1. This CDR3 has 15 residues. Per germline, CDR1 SNHLY and CDR2 FYNNEI. Germline trimming cut 9 bases from V and 2 bases from J; bases unmatched to any gene: 7. The CDR3, as DNA: TGTGCCAGACCTTCGGGACAGGGTAACACCGGGGAGCTGTTTTTT. Its protein product is CARPSGQGNTGELFF.

The V call is TRBV19, the J call TRBJ2-3; no definite D call. CDR3 length equals 15 residues. The V end lost 3 bases, the J end lost 6 bases, and 16 bases lay between the germline ends. Germline CDR1 reads LNHDA; CDR2 reads SQIVND (reference sequence). The CDR3 reads CASSIFWPPTDTQYF. Here the CDR3 DNA reads TGTGCCAGTAGTATCTTTTGGCCGCCAACGGATACGCAGTATTTT.

The gene calls are TRBV28 and TRBJ2-1, with D unclear. Deletions cut 1 base from V and 0 bases from J, with 7 bases between. Per the germline V gene, CDR1 is MDHEN and CDR2 is SYDVKM. The CDR3 contains 15 residues. The CDR3 is CASSLFVSSYNEQFF. Written as DNA, the CDR3 is TGTGCCAGCAGTTTATTTGTAAGCTCCTACAATGAGCAGTTCTTC.

This sequence joins TRBV6-5 and TRBJ1-1, with D perhaps TRBD1 (5 bases). This CDR3 has 13 amino acids. CDR1 and CDR2 from the germline V gene are MNHEY and SVGAGI. V was pared by 6 bases and J by 4 bases, with 12 bases between. The CDR3 sequence is CASRRGTTTEAFF. DNA for the CDR3: TGTGCCAGCAGACGCGGGACGACCACTGAAGCTTTCTTT.

V is TRBV2 and J is TRBJ1-6, with D possibly TRBD1 on 5 matching bases. The V end lost 7 bases, the J end lost 8 bases, and 9 bases lay between the germline ends. There are 12 residues in the CDR3. Germline V gene data show CDR1 as SNHLY and CDR2 as FYNNEI. The CDR3, as DNA: TGTGCCAGCAATCGGGGGGATTCACCCCTCCACTTT. Translation: CASNRGDSPLHF.

This chain joins TRBV2 and TRBJ2-6; TRBD1 matches 10 bases. This CDR3 has 16 residues. Trimming cost V 5 bases and J 1 base; bases outside gene matches: 2. Germline CDR1 is SNHLY and CDR2 is FYNNEI. As DNA, the CDR3 is TGTGCCAGCAGTAGACAGGGGGCTTCTGGGGCCAACGTCCTGACTTTC. It specifies CASSRQGASGANVLTF.

V usage is TRBV29-1 and J usage is TRBJ2-4, with D hard to call. CDR3 size: 13 residues. Looked up from germline, CDR1 is SQVTM and CDR2 is ANQGSEA. The V gene lost 6 bases and the J gene lost 7 bases, with 16 bases spanning the gap. DNA for the CDR3: TGCAGCGTGCCAGAAGGGTCGACCAACATTCAGTACTTC. It yields the protein CSVPEGSTNIQYF.

The chain carries TRBV10-3 and TRBJ2-6; 12 nucleotides line up with TRBD1. From germline, CDR1 is ENHRY and CDR2 SYGVKD. After removal of 6 bases from V and 4 bases from J, the junction contained 7 bases not matched to a gene. This CDR3 has 17 residues. CDR3 sequence (DNA): TGTGCCATCAGCCGCGGGGACAGGGGGCAAGGGGCCAACGTCCTGACTTTC. Translation: CAISRGDRGQGANVLTF.

Written as DNA, the CDR3 is TGTGCCAGCACGAGTTCCCCGTCCTATGGCTACACCTTC. Protein product: CASTSSPSYGYTF. V usage is TRBV6-5 and J usage is TRBJ1-2; D unresolved. Germline assignment: CDR1 MNHEY and CDR2 SVGAGI. Deletions cut 7 bases from V and 4 bases from J, with 13 bases between. The CDR3 consists of 13 residues.

The chain couples TRBV10-3 to TRBJ2-1, with 9 positions matching TRBD2. Germline trimming cut 7 bases from V and 4 bases from J; bases unmatched to any gene: 5. Germline V gene sequence: CDR1 ENHRY, CDR2 SYGVKD. The CDR3 length is 14 residues. DNA for the CDR3: TGTGCCATCACGAGCGGGGGGAATTACAATGAGCAGTTCTTC. This codes for CAITSGGNYNEQFF.

The chain is built from TRBV5-1 and TRBJ1-5; 10 nucleotides agree with TRBD1. This CDR3 comprises 16 residues. Trimming cost V 0 bases and J 6 bases; bases outside gene matches: 6. CDR1 and CDR2 (germline): SGHRS, YFSETQ. The CDR3 coding sequence is TGCGCCAGCAGCTTGGCGGGACAGGGGAACGGTCAGCCCCAGCATTTT. It translates to CASSLAGQGNGQPQHF.

The chain employs TRBV10-3 and TRBJ1-3; 7 nucleotides agree with TRBD1. After removal of 7 bases from V and 2 bases from J, the junction contained 8 bases not matched to a gene. CDR3 length equals 15 residues. Germline V lookup: CDR1 ENHRY, CDR2 SYGVKD. In DNA, the CDR3 is TGTGCCATCATACCACAGGGGTCTGCTGGAAACACCATATATTTT. This encodes CAIIPQGSAGNTIYF.

This chain joins TRBV14 and TRBJ2-1; D uncertain. Trimming removed 0 bases at V and 3 bases at J, with 9 bases between. Germline V CDR1 and CDR2: SGHDN, FVKESK. The CDR3 is 15 amino acids. The CDR3: CASSQEVGIYNEQFF. The CDR3, as DNA: TGTGCCAGCAGCCAAGAGGTAGGAATCTACAATGAGCAGTTCTTC.

The rearrangement joins TRBV19 to TRBJ1-1, with TRBD1 as a possible D gene (5 bases). There are 13 residues in the CDR3. From germline, CDR1 is LNHDA and CDR2 SQIVND (reference sequence). The V gene lost 1 base and the J gene lost 10 bases, with 13 bases spanning the gap. Here the CDR3 reads CASSIVAGRAAFF. As DNA, the CDR3 is TGTGCCAGTAGTATAGTAGCCGGCAGGGCAGCTTTCTTT.

This sequence joins TRBV10-3 and TRBJ2-2; possible D gene TRBD1, 5 bases. The CDR3 has 12 residues. The V gene's germline CDR1 is ENHRY and CDR2 SYGVKD. The V end was cut by 7 bases, the J end by 5 bases, with 8 bases between. The CDR3 coding sequence is TGTGCCATCATGACAGCAACCGGGGAGCTGTTTTTT. Protein sequence: CAIMTATGELFF.

The chain couples TRBV15 to TRBJ2-2, with D perhaps assigned TRBD1 or TRBD2 (5 bases each). This CDR3 contains 16 residues. V was trimmed by 5 bases and J by 4 bases, leaving 17 bases between them. Germline assignment: CDR1 LNHNV and CDR2 YYDKDF (reference sequence). CDR3 bases: TGTGCCACCAGCCTTTTCCGAGGGGCCGGCACCGGGGAGCTGTTTTTT. Amino acids: CATSLFRGAGTGELFF.